The 18 T cell receptor beta chains listed next were all sequenced from one sample in a study of shared clonotypes between healthy human individuals (dated by TCRdb to about 2020). Preparation of the library involved the immunoSEQ multiplex PCR assay. Drawn from immuneACCESS, this table holds only the in-frame rearrangements with V and J called that TCRdb kept. Clones are partly lost; checked studies trace under half to an unresolved V gene and leave the rest unexplained. Here the sample has millions of clones; approximately 95% occur a single time. Under 0.45% of the sample lies in the top ten. The sequencing input was naive CD4+ T cells from PBMCs. The cell subset or site label of this sample denotes: CD45RA+ positively selected. The receptors originated from a man between 18 and 35 years old in good health. Some clones in this sample may be carry-over from other donors' samples.

This chain links TRBV7-2 with TRBJ2-7, with 7 bases identical to TRBD1. Germline lookup yields CDR1 SGHTA and CDR2 FQGNSA. The CDR3 covers 15 residues. The V and J ends lost 0 bases and 6 bases, in that order; junction bases with no gene match: 8. CDR3 region: CASSLAYRQGGEQYF. The CDR3 DNA sequence: TGTGCCAGCAGCTTAGCGTACCGACAGGGCGGCGAGCAGTACTTC.

The rearrangement joins TRBV6-1 to TRBJ2-7; TRBD1 matches at 8 bases. This CDR3 spans 15 amino acids. CDR1 and CDR2 from the germline V gene are MNHNS and SASEGT. After removal of 6 bases from V and 5 bases from J, the junction contained 12 bases not matched to a gene. The CDR3 protein is CASSLSPGQANEQYF. The DNA for the CDR3 is TGTGCCAGCAGCCTATCCCCGGGACAGGCGAACGAGCAGTACTTC.

The chain joins TRBV18 to TRBJ2-7; TRBD1 might be the D (5 bases). This CDR3 contains 13 residues. From germline, CDR1 is KGHSH and CDR2 LQKENI. The V end was cut by 5 bases, the J end by 5 bases, with 13 bases between. The CDR3 protein is CASSALQGNEQYF. DNA for the CDR3: TGTGCCAGCTCAGCCCTCCAGGGTAACGAGCAGTACTTC.

V is TRBV7-2 and J is TRBJ1-2; 8 nucleotides match TRBD1. The V gene end was trimmed by 1 base and the J gene end by 8 bases; junction bases not matched to a gene: 6. The CDR3 is 14 amino acids. The germline V gene has CDR1 SGHTA and CDR2 FQGNSA. CDR3 DNA: TGTGCCAGCAGCTTAGTGCAGGGGGCGGAGGGCTACACCTTC. Protein product: CASSLVQGAEGYTF.

In DNA, the CDR3 is TGTGCCAGCATCTTAGGGAACAAGAACTATGGCTACACCTTC. It codes for CASILGNKNYGYTF. V and J are TRBV28 and TRBJ1-2; D is ambiguous. CDR3 length equals 14 residues. The germline V gene encodes CDR1 MDHEN and CDR2 SYDVKM. Trimming stripped 7 bases from V and 2 bases from J, with 14 bases between.

This clone showed up just once. The J gene is TRBJ2-6, the V gene TRBV6-4; 7 bases align to TRBD1. The CDR3 is 16 amino acids. Germline V gives CDR1 MRHNA, CDR2 SNTAGT. Germline trimming cut 4 bases from V and 2 bases from J; bases unmatched to any gene: 5. CDR3 nucleotide sequence: TGTGCCAGCAGTGCTCTAGGGGGCCCTGGGGCCAACGTCCTGACTTTC. Translating gives CASSALGGPGANVLTF.

In DNA form, the CDR3 reads TGTGCCAGCTCACCACCGGGACCGAGAGATAGTGGTGAGCAGTTCTTC. The encoded protein is CASSPPGPRDSGEQFF. The V gene is TRBV18, the J gene TRBJ2-1; D is tentatively TRBD1 or TRBD2 (5 bases each). Germline V gene sequence: CDR1 KGHSH, CDR2 LQKENI. Trimming pared 0 bases from V and 9 bases from J, leaving 18 bases between. This CDR3 region has 16 residues.

The chain has TRBV7-9 and TRBJ2-2, with 7 bases lining up with TRBD2. V lost 5 bases and J lost 5; bases outside the gene matches: 8. The CDR3 totals 15 residues. The germline gives CDR1 SEHNR, CDR2 FQNEAQ (reference sequence). The CDR3, as DNA: TGTGCCAGCAGCCCCCCGGGACTACCAACCGGGGAGCTGTTTTTT. It codes for CASSPPGLPTGELFF.

The rearrangement uses TRBV30 and TRBJ2-2; D is unresolved. The CDR3 is 12 amino acids. Germline V CDR1 and CDR2: GTSNPN, SVGIG (reference sequence). V lost 2 bases, J lost 3 bases, and 4 bases lay in between. In nucleotides, the CDR3 is TGTGCCTGGAGTAGCCACACCGGGGAGCTGTTTTTT. It yields the protein CAWSSHTGELFF.

The chain uses TRBV7-2 and TRBJ1-1, with D hard to call. This CDR3 has 13 residues. V was pared by 7 bases and J by 4 bases, with 13 bases between. Germline CDR1 reads SGHTA; CDR2 reads FQGNSA. The CDR3 coding sequence is TGTGCCAGCACGTCCGGACTGAGCACTGAAGCTTTCTTT. Protein product: CASTSGLSTEAFF. The variable domain in full, with the rest retrieved from reference TRBV7-2 and TRBJ1-1, is GAGVSQSPSNKVTEKGKDVELRCDPISGHTALYWYRQSLGQGLEFLIYFQGNSAPDKSGLPSDRFSAERTGGSVSTLTIQRTQQEDSAVYLCASTSGLSTEAFFGQGTRLTVV.

The V and J genes are TRBV6-1 and TRBJ2-7, with a weak D call TRBD1 (6 bases). CDR1 MNHNS and CDR2 SASEGT come from the germline V gene. The CDR3 runs 12 residues. The ends were cut back, 6 bases at V and 6 bases at J, with 12 bases in the middle. CDR3 nucleotide sequence: TGTGCCAGCAGCCCAACAGGGTCCGAGCAGTACTTC. It is translated as CASSPTGSEQYF.

The genes are TRBV6-5 and TRBJ1-6, with D tentatively TRBD1 (5 bases). Per germline, CDR1 MNHEY and CDR2 SVGAGI. Trimming took 6 bases from V and 7 from J, leaving 13 bases between them. The CDR3 length is 14 residues. The CDR3 protein is CASRGSGLNSPLHF. The CDR3 DNA reads as TGTGCCAGCAGGGGTTCGGGGCTAAATTCACCCCTCCACTTT.

The chain has TRBV4-1 and TRBJ2-7; 11 nucleotides align to TRBD1. The CDR3 contains 15 residues. With V trimmed by 3 bases and J by 2 bases, 3 bases remained unmatched. From germline, CDR1 is MGHRA and CDR2 YSYEKL. The CDR3 reads CASSQGTGGPYEQYF. For the CDR3, the DNA is TGCGCCAGCAGCCAGGGGACAGGGGGGCCCTACGAGCAGTACTTC.

The V call is TRBV27, the J call TRBJ1-1; the D gene is possibly TRBD1 (6 bases). The CDR3 runs 16 residues. CDR1 and CDR2 from the germline V gene are MNHEY and SMNVEV (reference sequence). The V and J ends lost 6 bases and 0 bases respectively, with 17 bases between them. The CDR3 DNA is TGTGCCAGCAGCCTAGGGATTGGGACATTGAACACTGAAGCTTTCTTT. It is translated as CASSLGIGTLNTEAFF.

The chain employs TRBV30 and TRBJ2-2; no reliable D call. There are 15 residues in the CDR3. Germline CDR1 and CDR2: GTSNPN and SVGIG (reference sequence). Trimming left V 4 bases short and J 4 bases short, with 16 bases between. The CDR3 DNA follows: TGTGCCTGGATATCGGATCAGCCGGCCACCGGGGAGCTGTTTTTT. Translated: CAWISDQPATGELFF.

CDR3 bases: TGTGCCTGGAGTCCAAACAGGAGCCTGCAGTTCTTC. It yields the protein CAWSPNRSLQFF. The chain has TRBV30 and TRBJ2-1, with D maybe TRBD1 (5 bases). Between the trimmed V and J ends, which lost 2 bases and 12 bases, there was a span of 14 bases. CDR1 and CDR2 from the germline V gene are GTSNPN and SVGIG (reference sequence). The CDR3 contains 12 residues. The whole variable domain, remainder taken from reference TRBV30 and TRBJ2-1, is SQTIHQWPATLVQPVGSPLSLECTVEGTSNPNLYWYRQAAGRGLQLLFYSVGIGQISSEVPQNLSASRPQDRQFILSSKKLLLSDSGFYLCAWSPNRSLQFFGPGTRLTVL.

The chain links TRBV5-1 to TRBJ2-2, with TRBD2 identical over 13 bases. The germline V gene encodes CDR1 SGHRS and CDR2 YFSETQ. V dropped 0 bases and J dropped 2; count of bases not matched to a gene: 16. The CDR3 is 22 residues long. The CDR3 region is CASSLAFGLAGVRGSNTGELFF. The CDR3 DNA is TGCGCCAGCAGCTTGGCGTTCGGACTAGCGGGAGTTAGGGGATCCAACACCGGGGAGCTGTTTTTT.

The V and J genes are TRBV29-1 and TRBJ1-1; TRBD1 agrees at 10 bases. With 8 bases clipped from V and 1 base from J, the junction kept 10 bases outside the gene matches. Looked up from germline, CDR1 is SQVTM and CDR2 is ANQGSEA. This CDR3 comprises 15 residues. CDR3 sequence reads: CSIGQGGLSNTEAFF. The DNA for the CDR3 is TGCAGCATTGGACAGGGGGGTTTGTCGAACACTGAAGCTTTCTTT.